This T cell receptor beta chain was recovered during a study of T cells in Graves' hyperthyroidism and ophthalmopathy (dated by TCRdb to about 2019). Background on the whole study: Peripheral blood samples were taken at initial diagnosis, before any treatment was given. Whether ophthalmopathy could be predicted prospectively was tested in an independent validation cohort made up of 18 to 20 hyperthyroidism patients plus 17 patients who later progressed to ophthalmopathy. The paper describes TCR Vbeta CDR3 sequencing of 120 to 150 peripheral blood samples, made up of approximately 40 ophthalmopathy patients, 70 to 80 hyperthyroidism patients and roughly 17 progressor patients. In addition, the study compared T-cell repertoires in thyroid tissue and in blood from about 6 Graves' hyperthyroidism patients. To identify TCR V-J signatures that set the groups apart, the researchers used a discovery cohort of 100 or so patients, made up of about 44 with Graves' ophthalmopathy and approximately 57 with stable Graves' hyperthyroidism. The 100 or so discovery patients were divided at random into training and test sets in a 7:3 ratio. After sampling, hyperthyroidism patients received methimazole starting at 30 mg daily, and ophthalmopathy patients received high-dose intravenous methylprednisolone. The research as a whole found: In validation, progression to ophthalmopathy was predicted by the model with roughly 71% sensitivity and 72% to 80% specificity, a median of 6.5 months before onset. Most expanded thyroid clonotypes (frequency above 0.001) were also found in blood, which suggests that blood repertoires may mirror thyroid immune responses. Sample size was not statistically predetermined, and investigators were not blinded to group allocation. A model built on a 13 V-J signature distinguished ophthalmopathy from stable hyperthyroidism, reaching 87.88% sensitivity and 81.08% specificity in cross-validation and 80%/75% in testing.

The CDR3 holds 14 amino acids from the cysteine to the phenylalanine. Only the CDR3 portion is preserved as DNA: 42 bases, with reading frame beginning at the first base. Trimming at the junction amounts to 4 bases on V and 0 bases on J, and the germline ends lie 9 bases apart. TCR beta CDR3 regions were amplified from RNA transcripts. The first round of RT-PCR for the TCR CDR3 was performed with the HTBI primer set and the Qiagen OneStep RT-PCR kit. The libraries were constructed in a second round of multiplex PCR and then size-selected and purified. Libraries were sequenced paired-end with 100 bp reads on an Illumina HiSeq2000. The authors' analysis ran thus. SOAPnuke was used to process the raw data, removing reads that contained adapters or uncalled bases, had a mean Phred below 15, or lacked an exact match to the constant primer or identifier. High-quality paired reads were merged with COPE v1.2.5, and unique nucleotide sequences were defined as clonotypes. MiTCR v1.1 was used to align clonotypes to the IMGT TRBV, TRBD and TRBJ reference segments. Analysis was restricted to V-J combinations with a frequency above 0.0001, which covered roughly 99% of repertoires. The TCS score was defined as the ratio of F50 (clonal expansion) to E x V (chaos), calculated using BLOSUM62-based TCRdist between CDR3 peptides within each V-J. Welch's t-statistics and random forest reduced 500 to 550 V-J features to around 14, which were used in a naive Bayes classifier (R e1071). TCRdb reprocessed the public reads (quality trimming at Q25 with fastp, clone calling with MiXCR) and kept in-frame beta chains. Each entry merges the rows of one CDR3 protein and shows their most common DNA and genes. It is TCRdb's table, rather than the study itself, that gives the V and J calls and clone size. The sample has around 350,000 distinct CDR3 sequences on record, about a fifth of them singletons. Clones ranked in the top ten supply about 4% of the sample.

Graves' hyperthyroidism was defined as stable when no progression to ophthalmopathy occurred over 18 months of follow-up. Hyperthyroidism patients were newly diagnosed, with disease duration under 2 months, and aged 18 to 65 years. Exclusion was applied to patients with uncontrolled infections, other autoimmune diseases, pregnancy or lactation. Diagnoses relied on clinical symptoms, serum thyroxine and TRAb, thyroid ultrasound and orbital computed tomography. PBMCs were separated from about 10 ml of fresh peripheral blood using Ficoll-Paque density gradient centrifugation. Total RNA was extracted with Trizol reagent, and quality was checked on an Agilent 2100 Bioanalyzer. This clonotype occurred many times. Its target antigen remains unknown. One base away there is no much larger clone; base qualities are not given.

Sample: blood. This receptor was taken from a woman between 18 and 30 years old with Graves' hyperthyroidism. The sequence is built from TRBV12-3 or TRBV12-4 and TRBJ1-1, with the D gene too uncertain to name. The CDR3 has the sequence CASSSQFLNTEAFF. The nucleotide sequence reads as follows: TGTGCCAGCAGTTCCCAGTTTCTGAACACTGAAGCTTTCTTT.